The next 5 T cell receptor beta chains were all read from a single sample in a study of early T cells in non-severe SARS-CoV-2 infection. TCRdb used MiXCR to reprocess the 5' RACE reads, holding one entry per CDR3 protein. Of approximately 65,000 distinct CDR3 sequences detected, approximately 11% appear once; the ten largest clones hold 5.5% to 7%. The sample comprised whole blood. The receptors here all came from an adult who was a healthcare worker with PCR-confirmed SARS-CoV-2 infection or an uninfected control (not recorded which).

This clonotype was counted between two and nine times. This sequence joins TRBV7-9 and TRBJ2-3; 8 bases align to TRBD1. CDR3 size: 15 residues. Germline V gene data show CDR1 as SEHNR and CDR2 as FQNEAQ (reference sequence). V dropped 3 bases and J dropped 3; count of bases not matched to a gene: 5. The CDR3 loop is CASSFEGQGTDTQYF. Here the CDR3 DNA reads TGTGCCAGCAGCTTCGAAGGACAGGGTACAGATACGCAGTATTTT.

V gene TRBV6-6 combines with J gene TRBJ1-2; D is uncertain. Trimming removed 4 bases at V and 6 bases at J, with 12 bases between. The V gene's germline CDR1 is MNHNY and CDR2 SVGAGI (reference sequence). CDR3 size: 13 residues. The chain's CDR3 is CASSSDRIDGYTF. CDR3 DNA sequence: TGTGCCAGCAGTTCCGACCGAATCGATGGCTACACCTTC.

This clonotype was recorded at least ten times. The V gene is TRBV29-1, the J gene TRBJ2-1; D not resolved. Per germline, CDR1 SQVTM and CDR2 ANQGSEA. CDR3 size: 11 residues. V was pared by 5 bases and J by 2 bases, with 4 bases between. CDR3 region: CSVIAYNEQFF. The DNA of the CDR3 is TGCAGCGTTATAGCCTACAATGAGCAGTTCTTC.

This clonotype appeared a few times. The chain couples TRBV2 to TRBJ1-1, with 7 positions matching TRBD1. After removal of 8 bases from V and 4 bases from J, the junction contained 4 bases not matched to a gene. The germline CDR1 and CDR2 sequences are SNHLY and FYNNEI. This CDR3 has 12 residues. CDR3 bases: TGTGCCAGCCAGGGGGGCAGCACTGAAGCTTTCTTT. Its protein is CASQGGSTEAFF.

This clonotype was seen at least ten times. This chain uses TRBV7-3 with TRBJ2-1; no firm D call. Germline V gene lookup returns CDR1 SGHTA and CDR2 FQGTGA. V lost 4 bases and J lost 9, with 10 bases in between. The CDR3 covers 12 residues. Here the CDR3 reads CASSSYSGEQFF. The CDR3 DNA reads TGTGCCAGCAGCTCCTATAGTGGTGAGCAGTTCTTC.